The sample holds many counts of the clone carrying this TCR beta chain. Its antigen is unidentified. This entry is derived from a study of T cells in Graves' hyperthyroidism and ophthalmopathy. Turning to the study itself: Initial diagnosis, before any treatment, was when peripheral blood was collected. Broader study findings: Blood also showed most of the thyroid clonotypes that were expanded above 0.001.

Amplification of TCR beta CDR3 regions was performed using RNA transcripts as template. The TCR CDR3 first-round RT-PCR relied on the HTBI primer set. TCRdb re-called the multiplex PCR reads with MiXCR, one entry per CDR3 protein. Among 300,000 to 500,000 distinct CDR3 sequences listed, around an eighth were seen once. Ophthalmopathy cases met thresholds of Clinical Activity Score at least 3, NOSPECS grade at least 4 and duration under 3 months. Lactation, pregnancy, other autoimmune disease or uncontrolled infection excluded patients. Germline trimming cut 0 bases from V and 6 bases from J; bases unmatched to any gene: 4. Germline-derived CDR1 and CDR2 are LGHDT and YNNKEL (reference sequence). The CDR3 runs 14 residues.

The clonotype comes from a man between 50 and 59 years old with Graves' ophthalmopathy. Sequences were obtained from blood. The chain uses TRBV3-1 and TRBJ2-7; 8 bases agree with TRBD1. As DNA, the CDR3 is TGTGCCAGCAGCCAAGATGACAGGGGTGGCGAGCAGTACTTC. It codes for CASSQDDRGGEQYF.